The 8 T cell receptor beta chains given below trace back to one sample, sequenced in a study of beta chain features in type 1 diabetes. Of the isolated RNA, all was reverse transcribed, and so the sequenced material was expressed TCRB transcripts. TCRdb's copy holds only in-frame clones and misses some; the assay was immunoSEQ multiplex PCR. This table holds around 340,000 clones, roughly a fifth found once. The sample comprised naive CD4+ T cells from blood. These receptors all come from a woman aged 18 to 35 in good health.

Only a few counts were recorded for this clone. This chain uses TRBV7-2 with TRBJ2-7; TRBD1 agrees at 7 bases. V gave up 4 bases and J gave up 6 bases; unmatched junction bases: 3. Germline assignment: CDR1 SGHTA and CDR2 FQGNSA. This CDR3 spans 12 amino acids. The CDR3 spells CASSSTGFEQYF. DNA of the CDR3: TGTGCCAGCAGCTCGACAGGGTTCGAGCAGTACTTC.

The chain carries TRBV10-3 and TRBJ1-2; the match to TRBD1 covers 8 bases. This CDR3 is built from 13 residues. V lost 10 bases and J lost 3; bases outside the gene matches: 7. In germline, CDR1 is ENHRY, CDR2 SYGVKD. The CDR3 nucleotides read TGTGCCACCGCAGGGGGCTTGGACTATGGCTACACCTTC. Its translation: CATAGGLDYGYTF.

This clone has just a few counts. The V call is TRBV7-9, the J call TRBJ1-2; 7 nucleotides match TRBD1. Germline CDR1 and CDR2: SEHNR and FQNEAQ (reference sequence). The V segment lost 4 bases and the J segment 8 bases; nucleotides outside the gene matches: 13. The CDR3 is 15 residues long. The CDR3 here is CASSYHSTDREGYTF. CDR3 in DNA: TGTGCCAGCAGCTACCACTCCACTGACAGGGAGGGCTACACCTTC. Drawing the rest from reference TRBV7-9 and TRBJ1-2, the complete variable domain is DTGVSQNPRHKITKRGQNVTFRCDPISEHNRLYWYRQTLGQGPEFLTYFQNEAQLEKSRLLSDRFSAERPKGSFSTLEIQRTEQGDSAMYLCASSYHSTDREGYTFGSGTRLTVV.

The chain recombines TRBV14 with TRBJ2-2; TRBD2 matches at 8 bases. After removal of 4 bases from V and 1 base from J, the junction contained 8 bases not matched to a gene. The CDR3 has 17 residues. From germline, CDR1 is SGHDN and CDR2 FVKESK. For the CDR3, the DNA is TGTGCCAGCAGCCGACCCGGGACTAGTGTGAACACCGGGGAGCTGTTTTTT. As protein: CASSRPGTSVNTGELFF.

The chain recombines TRBV10-3 with TRBJ1-5; perhaps TRBD1 as D (6 bases). Per the germline V gene, CDR1 is ENHRY and CDR2 is SYGVKD. Trimming pared 4 bases from V and 7 bases from J, leaving 14 bases between. This CDR3 spans 14 amino acids. The CDR3 DNA reads TGTGCCATCAGTGCTTCCCTACAGGGACAGCCCCAGCATTTT. This translates into CAISASLQGQPQHF.

The V and J genes are TRBV7-9 and TRBJ2-5, with D tentatively TRBD2 (6 bases). V lost 5 bases and J lost 0, with 7 bases in between. Germline V gene sequence: CDR1 SEHNR, CDR2 FQNEAQ (reference sequence). The CDR3 covers 13 residues. The DNA of the CDR3 is TGTGCCAGCAGCCGCGGGGACCAAGAGACCCAGTACTTC. Its translation: CASSRGDQETQYF.

The rearrangement joins TRBV5-6 to TRBJ2-7, with 11 bases matching TRBD2. The CDR3 loop spans 15 amino acids. The V gene end was trimmed by 0 bases and the J gene end by 5 bases; junction bases not matched to a gene: 4. Germline loops: CDR1 SGHDT, CDR2 YYEEEE. CDR3 sequence: CASSLAGLADNEQYF. The CDR3 DNA reads TGTGCCAGCAGCTTGGCGGGACTAGCGGATAACGAGCAGTACTTC.

This clone was seen a handful of times. The V and J genes are TRBV30 and TRBJ2-3; maybe TRBD1 (6 bases). The CDR3 covers 16 residues. CDR1 is GTSNPN, CDR2 SVGIG, per germline (reference sequence). With 0 bases removed from V and 3 bases from J, the gap between germline ends came to 16 bases. CDR3 sequence reads: CAWSVGQGLLTDTQYF. DNA for the CDR3: TGTGCCTGGAGTGTGGGGCAGGGGCTATTAACAGATACGCAGTATTTT. The entire variable domain, with the rest obtained from reference TRBV30 and TRBJ2-3, is as follows: SQTIHQWPATLVQPVGSPLSLECTVEGTSNPNLYWYRQAAGRGLQLLFYSVGIGQISSEVPQNLSASRPQDRQFILSSKKLLLSDSGFYLCAWSVGQGLLTDTQYFGPGTRLTVL.